The 16 T cell receptor beta chains given below trace back to one sample, sequenced in a study of blood T cell repertoires in COVID-19 (dated by TCRdb to 2020 to 2021). Library method: the immunoSEQ multiplex PCR assay. Imported from immuneACCESS, the table was reduced by TCRdb to in-frame sequences with V and J called. These copies leave out some clones; in studies compared against another copy, an unresolved V gene accounts for under half, and the cause of the remainder is not known. This sample comprises more than 250,000 clones, roughly 84% of them detected only once. Of the sample, 1% falls within the top ten clones. Sequenced input: peripheral blood. The receptor set was obtained from a man aged 45-65 years with active or convalescent COVID-19.

J is TRBJ2-3 and V is TRBV29-1; the match to TRBD1 covers 8 bases. The V gene's germline CDR1 is SQVTM and CDR2 ANQGSEA. V dropped 7 bases and J dropped 3; count of bases not matched to a gene: 3. The CDR3 runs 12 residues. Written as DNA, the CDR3 is TGCAGCGGGGGACAGGTGACAGATACGCAGTATTTT. Protein: CSGGQVTDTQYF.

This chain connects TRBV30 to TRBJ1-6, with 10 bases matching TRBD1. CDR3 length equals 17 residues. CDR1 GTSNPN and CDR2 SVGIG come from the germline V gene (reference sequence). After removal of 2 bases from V and 7 bases from J, the junction contained 11 bases not matched to a gene. For the CDR3, the DNA is TGTGCCTGGAGTTCCGGGACAGGGGTATCTCTCAATTCACCCCTCCACTTT. It is translated as CAWSSGTGVSLNSPLHF.

This rearrangement joins TRBV4-1 to TRBJ2-5, with 14 bases matching TRBD2. The germline CDR1 and CDR2 sequences are MGHRA and YSYEKL. CDR3 size: 19 residues. Unmatched junction bases numbered 9, after V lost 1 base and J lost 2 bases. This chain's CDR3 is CASSQGGLAGGGGQETQYF. The CDR3 region has the DNA TGCGCCAGCAGCCAAGGCGGACTAGCGGGAGGAGGTGGGCAAGAGACCCAGTACTTC.

The chain carries TRBV5-6 and TRBJ2-7; unclear D gene. Trimming took 1 base from V and 1 from J, leaving 6 bases between them. Germline V lookup: CDR1 SGHDT, CDR2 YYEEEE. The CDR3 loop spans 13 amino acids. The CDR3: CASSLYGSYEQYF. CDR3 in DNA: TGTGCCAGCAGCTTGTACGGGTCCTACGAGCAGTACTTC.

This rearrangement joins TRBV28 to TRBJ1-5, with D possibly matching TRBD1 (6 bases). This CDR3 has 15 amino acids. Germline CDR1 MDHEN, CDR2 SYDVKM. Between the trimmed V and J ends, which lost 2 bases and 1 base, there was a span of 9 bases. CDR3 region: CASSLGGRSNQPQHF. The CDR3 DNA sequence: TGTGCCAGCAGTTTAGGGGGCCGAAGCAATCAGCCCCAGCATTTT. Complete variable domain (other parts from reference TRBV28 and TRBJ1-5): DVKVTQSSRYLVKRTGEKVFLECVQDMDHENMFWYRQDPGLGLRLIYFSYDVKMKEKGDIPEGYSVSREKKERFSLILESASTNQTSMYLCASSLGGRSNQPQHFGDGTRLSIL.

This clone was found once. V gene TRBV4-2 combines with J gene TRBJ1-1; 7 positions agree with TRBD1. Germline lookup yields CDR1 LGHNA and CDR2 YNFKEQ. The CDR3 is made up of 14 amino acids. Losses at the gene ends were 0 bases for V and 10 bases for J; bases not matched to a gene: 8. DNA for the CDR3: TGTGCCAGCAGCCAAGATCTGCGGCAGGGGGGAGCTTTCTTT. Protein product: CASSQDLRQGGAFF.

The chain joins TRBV3-1 (or the pseudogene TRBV3-2) to TRBJ1-6; maybe TRBD1 (6 bases). V lost 2 bases, J lost 14 bases, and 16 bases lay in between. CDR3 length equals 14 residues. Germline V gives CDR1 LGHDT, CDR2 YNNKEL (reference sequence). The CDR3 reads CASSQSDSLGALHF. The CDR3 DNA follows: TGTGCCAGCAGCCAATCGGACAGCCTCGGGGCCCTCCACTTT.

As concerns this clone: The sample carries other DNA sequences with the same CDR3. The V gene is TRBV7-3, the J gene TRBJ2-5; TRBD1 matches 8 bases. The CDR3 is 13 residues long. Germline V lookup: CDR1 SGHTA, CDR2 FQGTGA. With 5 bases clipped from V and 5 bases from J, the junction kept 4 bases outside the gene matches. CDR3 sequence (DNA): TGTGCCAGCAGCCGTGGACAGGGTGAGACCCAGTACTTC. Protein product: CASSRGQGETQYF.

V usage is TRBV9 and J usage is TRBJ1-1; TRBD1 aligns across 7 bases. This CDR3 spans 15 amino acids. V dropped 4 bases and J dropped 3; count of bases not matched to a gene: 9. The germline V gene has CDR1 SGDLS and CDR2 YYNGEE. This chain's CDR3 is CASSPRQGGDTEAFF. CDR3 bases: TGTGCCAGCAGCCCAAGACAGGGTGGGGACACTGAAGCTTTCTTT.

Comments on this clone: Within the sample, other DNA sequences also encode this same CDR3. The J gene is TRBJ1-3, the V gene TRBV30; no reliable D call. From germline, CDR1 is GTSNPN and CDR2 SVGIG (reference sequence). V dropped 3 bases and J dropped 3 bases, with 3 bases sitting between them. CDR3 length: 11 amino acids. The CDR3 DNA reads as TGTGCCTGGAGCGTTGGAAACACCATATATTTT. The encoded protein is CAWSVGNTIYF.

The chain has TRBV5-1 and TRBJ2-7; 7 bases agree with TRBD1. V dropped 4 bases and J dropped 1; count of bases not matched to a gene: 8. Germline-derived CDR1 and CDR2 are SGHRS and YFSETQ. The CDR3 contains 15 residues. The chain's CDR3 is CASSIKGQRSYEQYF. The CDR3 DNA sequence: TGCGCCAGCAGCATTAAGGGACAGCGGTCCTACGAGCAGTACTTC.

The rearrangement links TRBV6-5 to TRBJ1-1; D may be TRBD1 (5 bases). The ends were cut back, 7 bases at V and 8 bases at J, with 20 bases in the middle. The CDR3 spans 14 residues. CDR1 MNHEY and CDR2 SVGAGI come from the germline V gene. The CDR3 DNA follows: TGTGCCAGCATGGACCCGGGGGTCGGTATGGAAGCTTTCTTT. Its translation: CASMDPGVGMEAFF.

The chain is built from TRBV30 and TRBJ2-7; TRBD2 might be the D (6 bases). Germline assignment: CDR1 GTSNPN and CDR2 SVGIG (reference sequence). This CDR3 spans 13 amino acids. Trimming removed 0 bases at V and 3 bases at J, with 9 bases between. The CDR3, as DNA: TGTGCCTGGAGTGTGGAGGGAAGCTACGAGCAGTACTTC. Encoded protein: CAWSVEGSYEQYF.

The chain links TRBV29-1 to TRBJ2-5, with 7 bases lining up with TRBD1. The germline gives CDR1 SQVTM, CDR2 ANQGSEA. V was clipped by 7 bases and J by 2 bases; unmatched bases: 7. This CDR3 comprises 13 residues. For the CDR3, the DNA is TGCAGCGGGCGACAGGGCCAACAAGAGACCCAGTACTTC. This encodes CSGRQGQQETQYF.

The chain combines TRBV9 with TRBJ2-1, with 9 bases aligning to TRBD2. Germline CDR1 and CDR2: SGDLS and YYNGEE. The CDR3 covers 15 residues. The ends lost 4 bases at V and 4 bases at J; junction bases unmatched: 6. CDR3 sequence: CASSPSAGGYNEQFF. The CDR3 bases are TGTGCCAGCAGCCCTTCGGCGGGAGGGTACAATGAGCAGTTCTTC.

V is TRBV6-6 and J is TRBJ1-1, with D perhaps TRBD1 (5 bases). Per the germline V gene, CDR1 is MNHNY and CDR2 is SVGAGI (reference sequence). The CDR3 totals 14 residues. V was clipped by 6 bases and J by 2 bases, with 13 bases between them. In DNA, the CDR3 is TGTGCCAGCAGGGTGGACACCCTAAACACTGAAGCTTTCTTT. Translated, it gives CASRVDTLNTEAFF.